The rows below give T cell receptor beta chains drawn from one sample of a study of T-cell reconstitution after alpha-beta-depleted transplantation in children. TCRdb processed the PCR reads anew with MiXCR; each CDR3 protein has one entry. The top ten clones hold 14% of a sample with fewer than 550,000 distinct CDR3 sequences, 9.5% to 12% of them seen once. Source: PBMCs, mostly from graft donor cells, taken 180 days after TCRalphabeta/CD19-depleted stem cell transplant. The receptors stem from a female patient between 2 and 15 years old who had a stem cell transplant for aplastic anemia, so the T cells may come from the graft donor. Each CDR3 is given with its conserved first and last residue. A D gene is named only where the DNA matches it firmly. Rows may omit the clone size; those that give it use once, few, many or a size class.

>TRBV29-1|-|TRBJ1-1|few
CSVELHLRGTEAFF
TGCAGCGTTGAGTTGCACCTCAGGGGCACTGAAGCTTTCTTT
>TRBV7-2|-|TRBJ2-1|-
CASSPWGPNEQFF
TGTGCCAGCAGCCCCTGGGGCCCCAATGAGCAGTTCTTC
>TRBV25-1|-|TRBJ2-7|-
CASSGQETTPFSYEQYF
TGTGCCAGCAGTGGACAGGAGACTACCCCTTTTTCCTACGAGCAGTACTTC
>TRBV12-3/TRBV12-4|-|TRBJ1-1|-
CASFSSMNTEAFF
TGTGCCAGCTTCAGCAGCATGAACACTGAAGCTTTCTTT
>TRBV6-2/TRBV6-3|-|TRBJ2-5|-
CASSYSRIQRALQETQYF
TGTGCCAGCAGTTACTCGAGAATTCAGCGGGCCTTACAAGAGACCCAGTACTTC
>TRBV9|-|TRBJ2-5|few
CASSVGGSQETQYF
TGTGCCAGCAGCGTAGGCGGCAGCCAAGAGACCCAGTACTTC
>TRBV12-3/TRBV12-4|TRBD1|TRBJ1-4|few
CASSLSRAGTGQNEKLFF
TGTGCCAGCAGTTTATCCCGCGCAGGGACAGGGCAAAATGAAAAACTGTTTTTT
>TRBV5-1|TRBD2|TRBJ2-5|few
CASSLPSGSEQETQYF
TGCGCCAGCAGCTTGCCTAGCGGGAGTGAGCAAGAGACCCAGTACTTC
>TRBV25-1|TRBD2|TRBJ2-1|few
CASSALAVIGMMSSYNEQFF
TGTGCCAGCAGTGCCCTAGCGGTTATCGGGATGATGAGCTCCTACAATGAGCAGTTCTTC
>TRBV13|-|TRBJ2-1|many
CASSRALGEQFF
TGTGCCAGCAGCCGAGCCCTAGGGGAGCAGTTCTTC
>TRBV12-5|-|TRBJ1-1|-
CASGLSPPEGVTEAFF
TGTGCTAGTGGTTTGTCCCCGCCCGAGGGAGTCACTGAAGCTTTCTTT
>TRBV6-1|-|TRBJ2-7|many
CASSLQQTGPYEQYF
TGTGCCAGCAGCCTCCAACAGACTGGTCCCTACGAGCAGTACTTC
>TRBV12-3/TRBV12-4|-|TRBJ1-1|few
CASSWGPESGNTEAFF
TGTGCCAGCAGTTGGGGGCCAGAAAGCGGGAACACTGAAGCTTTCTTT
>TRBV4-3|-|TRBJ2-6|few
CASSQDGGRGANVLTF
TGCGCCAGCAGCCAAGATGGGGGGCGTGGGGCCAACGTCCTGACTTTC
>TRBV3-1|TRBD2|TRBJ2-3|few
CASSHPGLAGAKNTQYF
TGTGCCAGCAGCCACCCAGGACTAGCGGGAGCCAAGAATACGCAGTATTTT
>TRBV29-1|TRBD2|TRBJ2-1|-
CSVGREEGNEQFF
TGCAGCGTTGGGCGGGAGGAGGGGAATGAGCAGTTCTTC
>TRBV24-1|-|TRBJ2-1|many
CATSDRVESSYNEQFF
TGTGCCACCAGTGACCGCGTGGAAAGCTCCTACAATGAGCAGTTCTTC
>TRBV12-3/TRBV12-4|-|TRBJ1-5|many
CASSFSRSNQPQHF
TGTGCCAGCAGTTTCAGTCGGAGCAATCAGCCCCAGCATTTT
>TRBV29-1|TRBD1|TRBJ1-1|many
CSASDRASEAFF
TGCAGCGCCTCGGACAGGGCCTCTGAAGCTTTCTTT
>TRBV4-3|-|TRBJ2-2|-
CASSQEGQATGELFF
TGCGCCAGCAGCCAAGAGGGTCAGGCTACCGGGGAGCTGTTTTTT
>TRBV15|-|TRBJ1-3|few
CATGGGNTIYF
TGTGCCACCGGAGGTGGAAACACCATATATTTT
>TRBV25-1|-|TRBJ2-7|-
CASSESRRLYEQYF
TGTGCCAGCAGTGAATCCAGGAGACTCTACGAGCAGTACTTC
>TRBV19|-|TRBJ2-1|few
CASSISGAGAYNEQFF
TGTGCCAGTAGTATCTCCGGTGCGGGCGCCTACAATGAGCAGTTCTTC
>TRBV29-1|TRBD2|TRBJ2-1|many
CIQGLAGGVEQFF
TGCATCCAGGGACTAGCGGGAGGAGTTGAGCAGTTCTTC
>TRBV7-2|-|TRBJ2-2|-
CASSLERAGELFF
TGTGCCAGCAGCTTAGAAAGGGCCGGGGAGCTGTTTTTT
>TRBV7-6|TRBD2|TRBJ2-1|-
CASSTLAGEDSYNEQFF
TGTGCCAGCAGCACTCTAGCGGGAGAGGACTCCTACAATGAGCAGTTCTTC
>TRBV6-1|TRBD1|TRBJ2-7|few
CASSADRGLYEQYF
TGTGCCAGCTCCGCGGACAGGGGGTTATACGAGCAGTACTTC
>TRBV24-1|TRBD1|TRBJ2-7|-
CATSDTGQGTYEQYF
TGTGCCACCAGTGATACGGGACAGGGGACCTACGAGCAGTACTTC
>TRBV6-5|TRBD2|TRBJ2-1|few
CASSYRLAGGYNEQFF
TGTGCCAGCAGTTACAGGTTAGCGGGAGGCTACAATGAGCAGTTCTTC
>TRBV7-9|TRBD2|TRBJ2-1|many
CASIYLAGGHNEQFF
TGTGCCAGCATCTACCTAGCGGGAGGCCACAATGAGCAGTTCTTC
>TRBV6-2/TRBV6-3|TRBD2|TRBJ2-5|-
CASSTLAWETQYF
TGTGCCAGCAGCACACTAGCGTGGGAGACCCAGTACTTC
>TRBV9|TRBD1|TRBJ2-3|-
CASSDRQGSTDTQYF
TGTGCCAGCAGCGACCGACAGGGGAGCACAGATACGCAGTATTTT
>TRBV27|TRBD2|TRBJ2-7|few
CASRYLSGRSYEQYF
TGTGCCAGCCGTTACCTTAGCGGGAGATCCTACGAGCAGTACTTC
>TRBV7-3|-|TRBJ2-1|few
CASSLGYSPYNEQFF
TGTGCCAGCAGCTTAGGATATAGTCCGTACAATGAGCAGTTCTTC
>TRBV7-9|-|TRBJ2-5|-
CASSQPTTQYF
TGTGCCAGCAGCCAACCTACCACGCAGTACTTC
>TRBV5-1|-|TRBJ1-2|-
CASSKDGNYGYTF
TGCGCCAGCAGCAAGGACGGAAACTATGGCTACACCTTC
>TRBV6-1|-|TRBJ2-3|few
CASSPPGGVWTQYF
TGTGCCAGCAGTCCGCCCGGCGGGGTCTGGACGCAGTATTTT
>TRBV28|-|TRBJ2-7|few
CASSTAGPAYEQYF
TGTGCCAGCAGTACCGCGGGTCCCGCCTACGAGCAGTACTTC
>TRBV3-1|-|TRBJ2-7|-
CASSPPGSPYEQYF
TGTGCCAGCAGCCCTCCCGGGAGTCCCTACGAGCAGTACTTC
>TRBV18|-|TRBJ2-1|few
CASSPSGGNEQFF
TGTGCCAGCTCACCAAGTGGGGGTAATGAGCAGTTCTTC
>TRBV7-2|-|TRBJ1-5|few
CASSLETGNNQPQHF
TGTGCCAGCAGCTTAGAAACAGGGAACAATCAGCCCCAGCATTTT
>TRBV12-3/TRBV12-4|TRBD1|TRBJ1-1|many
CASRIRPGTGNTEAFF
TGTGCCAGCAGGATCCGTCCCGGGACAGGGAACACTGAAGCTTTCTTT
>TRBV9|TRBD2|TRBJ2-1|-
CASSVGTLIAGADEQFF
TGTGCCAGCAGCGTAGGGACCCTAATAGCGGGAGCGGATGAGCAGTTCTTC
>TRBV12-3/TRBV12-4|TRBD1|TRBJ2-7|-
CASSPGTVYYEQYF
TGTGCCAGCAGTCCCGGGACAGTTTACTACGAGCAGTACTTC
>TRBV7-2|TRBD1|TRBJ1-5|few
CASSPGQSSNQPQHF
TGTGCCAGCAGCCCGGGACAGAGTAGCAATCAGCCCCAGCATTTT
>TRBV20-1|-|TRBJ1-5|-
CSARRHGNQPQHF
TGCAGTGCTCGACGACACGGCAATCAGCCCCAGCATTTT
>TRBV12-3/TRBV12-4|TRBD1|TRBJ2-1|many
CASSSTTGTGPNEQFF
TGTGCCAGCAGTTCCACAACCGGGACAGGGCCGAATGAGCAGTTCTTC
>TRBV6-1|TRBD2|TRBJ2-1|-
CASTQAGKVTNEQFF
TGTGCCAGCACCCAAGCGGGAAAGGTTACAAATGAGCAGTTCTTC
>TRBV4-3|TRBD2|TRBJ2-2|few
CASSPRGRDTGELFF
TGCGCCAGCAGCCCACGAGGGAGGGACACCGGGGAGCTGTTTTTT